The clone carrying this T cell receptor beta chain was observed a few times. Antigen: not known. The data stem from a study of cytomegalovirus exposure and HLA in healthy donors. Study-wide findings and caveats: Data from an earlier analysis indicated that most TCR beta V segments were productive either about 87% or about 30% of the time. The listing of 150 to 200 TCR beta chains classed them as cytomegalovirus-associated.

This CDR3 is built from 15 residues. Trimming took off 0 bases at V and 4 bases at J, with 13 bases between the two ends. Germline lookup yields CDR1 MGHRA and CDR2 YSYEKL. The PCR had 60 Vbeta and 13 Jbeta primers. The data were produced by immunoSEQ multiplex PCR, yet TCRdb's version contains in-frame clones alone and is incomplete. The table includes 95,000 to 100,000 clones, roughly three quarters detected once. The chain recombines TRBV4-1 with TRBJ2-7; the D gene is possibly TRBD1 (6 bases). The source is a woman between 55 and 75 years old in good health and CMV-seropositive. Sequencing was carried out using PBMCs. CDR3 in DNA: TGCGCCAGCAGCCAAGAGGGGTCCAGGGGTTACGAGCAGTACTTC. This encodes CASSQEGSRGYEQYF.